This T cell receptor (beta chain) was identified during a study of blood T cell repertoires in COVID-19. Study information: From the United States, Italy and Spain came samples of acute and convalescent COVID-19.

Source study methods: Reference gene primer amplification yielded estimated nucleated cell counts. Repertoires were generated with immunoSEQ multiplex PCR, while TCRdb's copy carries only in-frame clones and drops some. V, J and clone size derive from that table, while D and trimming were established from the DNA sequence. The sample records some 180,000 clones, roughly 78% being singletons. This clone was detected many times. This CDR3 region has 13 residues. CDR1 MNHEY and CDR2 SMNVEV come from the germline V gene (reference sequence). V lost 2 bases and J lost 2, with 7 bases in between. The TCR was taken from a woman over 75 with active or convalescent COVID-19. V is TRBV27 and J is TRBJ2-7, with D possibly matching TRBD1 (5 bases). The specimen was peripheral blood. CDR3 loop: CASSLQGPYEQYF. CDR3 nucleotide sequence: TGTGCCAGCAGTTTACAGGGCCCCTACGAGCAGTACTTC.